The 9 T cell receptor beta chains below were found in one sample sequenced in a study of early T cells in non-severe SARS-CoV-2 infection (TCRdb year 2021). Library construction relied on 5' RACE. TCRdb lists the instrument as NextSeq 500. TCRdb itself trimmed the public reads at Q25 with fastp, ran MiXCR and retained productive beta chains. Rows merge per CDR3 protein into single entries with the most common DNA and genes. The sample has 100,000 to 120,000 distinct CDR3 sequences on record, roughly 12% of them singletons. 3% to 4.5% of the sample is in the top ten clones. The sequencing here drew on whole blood, taken at baseline. The receptors were gathered from an adult who was a healthcare worker with PCR-confirmed SARS-CoV-2 infection or an uninfected control (not recorded which).

The sample holds many counts of this clonotype. This chain links TRBV6-1 with TRBJ2-5, with D possibly being TRBD1 (5 bases). V shed 8 bases and J shed 2 bases, with 15 bases lying between them. The CDR3 runs 14 residues. Germline CDR1 MNHNS, CDR2 SASEGT. CDR3 DNA: TGTGCCAGCCAGCTAGGACAACTACAAGAGACCCAGTACTTC. The encoded protein is CASQLGQLQETQYF.

The chain is built from TRBV20-1 and TRBJ2-7; D perhaps matches TRBD2 (6 bases). Germline V lookup: CDR1 DFQATT, CDR2 SNEGSKA (reference sequence). V gave up 0 bases and J gave up 5 bases, with 14 bases separating them. This CDR3 contains 14 residues. CDR3 nucleotides: TGCAGTGCTAGAGATCCCTTCCGGGGGAACGAGCAGTACTTC. It encodes CSARDPFRGNEQYF.

This clonotype occurred many times. The rearrangement links TRBV20-1 to TRBJ1-1; no clear D gene. CDR3 size: 15 residues. CDR1 is DFQATT and CDR2 is SNEGSKA in the germline V gene (reference sequence). V shed 0 bases and J shed 1 base, with 12 bases lying between them. CDR3 amino acids: CSARDIGFGNTEAFF. The CDR3 bases are TGCAGTGCTAGAGATATAGGGTTTGGGAACACTGAAGCTTTCTTT.

This clonotype was seen many times. The V call is TRBV7-2, the J call TRBJ2-1, with 12 bases aligning to TRBD2. The V and J ends lost 3 bases and 5 bases, in that order; junction bases with no gene match: 2. This CDR3 contains 15 residues. CDR1 and CDR2 (germline): SGHTA, FQGNSA. The CDR3 sequence is CASSFGLAGNNEQFF. The CDR3 DNA reads TGTGCCAGCAGCTTCGGACTAGCGGGAAACAATGAGCAGTTCTTC.

There are a few counts of this clonotype. For the CDR3, the DNA is TGTGCCAGCAGTGAAACGGGGCTTATCAATCAGCCCCAGCATTTT. It specifies CASSETGLINQPQHF. The chain combines TRBV2 with TRBJ1-5; a weak D match, TRBD1 (5 bases). The CDR3 covers 15 residues. The V gene lost 2 bases and the J gene lost 3 bases, with 11 bases spanning the gap. The germline V gene encodes CDR1 SNHLY and CDR2 FYNNEI.

A few counts support this clonotype. The CDR3, as DNA: TGCGCCAGCAGCCACAAGGGGGGTAACTACGAGCAGTACTTC. It is translated as CASSHKGGNYEQYF. The chain carries TRBV4-1 and TRBJ2-7, with D possibly being TRBD1 or TRBD2 (6 bases each). This CDR3 is 14 amino acids long. Trimming removed 3 bases at V and 3 bases at J, with 12 bases between. From germline, CDR1 is MGHRA and CDR2 YSYEKL.

The gene calls are TRBV5-1 and TRBJ1-1; no clear D gene. The CDR3 length is 14 residues. Trimming stripped 3 bases from V and 4 bases from J, with 13 bases between. Per the germline V gene, CDR1 is SGHRS and CDR2 is YFSETQ. CDR3 nucleotides: TGCGCCAGCAGCTATAGGAGCCCGGGCACTGAAGCTTTCTTT. It is translated as CASSYRSPGTEAFF.

This chain joins TRBV5-1 and TRBJ1-1; D call uncertain. The CDR3 contains 12 residues. Looked up from germline, CDR1 is SGHRS and CDR2 is YFSETQ. The V end was cut by 7 bases, the J end by 7 bases, with 14 bases between. The CDR3 nucleotides read TGCGCCAGCCCCATGCCGGTCCATGAAGCTTTCTTT. Translating it yields CASPMPVHEAFF.

The V and J genes are TRBV12-5 and TRBJ1-1, with TRBD1 as a possible D gene (6 bases). Per germline, CDR1 LGHNT and CDR2 FRNRAP. The CDR3 loop spans 14 amino acids. With 6 bases removed from V and 1 base from J, the gap between germline ends came to 12 bases. CDR3 nucleotides: TGTGCTAGTGGCCGCGGACAGACGAACACTGAAGCTTTCTTT. This translates into CASGRGQTNTEAFF.